Each of the 20 T cell receptor beta chains below was sequenced from the same sample in a study of TIL therapy for anti-PD-1-resistant metastatic lung cancer. Time point in this sample: pre-treatment sample, taken before nivolumab and TIL therapy. The immunoSEQ assay was v3. Clones were sequenced by immunoSEQ multiplex PCR, and TCRdb holds only the in-frame ones, with some missing. Of about 44,000 clones in the sample, roughly 85% were seen once. Sequencing was performed on blood, taken at baseline. All receptors come from an older man with non-small cell lung cancer.

This clone has a handful of counts. V and J are TRBV2 and TRBJ2-7; perhaps D is TRBD1 or TRBD2 (5 bases each). Trimming stripped 6 bases from V and 7 bases from J, with 19 bases between. Germline CDR1 and CDR2: SNHLY and FYNNEI. The CDR3 has 14 residues. The CDR3 DNA follows: TGTGCCAGCAGGACCGGGACGGTCGGTCCGGAGCAGTACTTC. This sequence encodes CASRTGTVGPEQYF. Drawing the rest from reference TRBV2 and TRBJ2-7, the complete variable domain is EPEVTQTPSHQVTQMGQEVILRCVPISNHLYFYWYRQILGQKVEFLVSFYNNEISEKSEIFDDQFSVERPDGSNFTLKIRSTKLEDSAMYFCASRTGTVGPEQYFGPGTRLTVT.

This rearrangement joins TRBV19 to TRBJ1-2; no clear D. Trimming took 6 bases from V and 3 from J, leaving 14 bases between them. Germline CDR1 is LNHDA and CDR2 is SQIVND (reference sequence). The CDR3 totals 14 residues. The CDR3 loop reads CASSPFRVDYGYTF. The CDR3 DNA reads as TGTGCCAGTAGCCCCTTTCGGGTTGACTATGGCTACACCTTC.

V gene TRBV5-4 combines with J gene TRBJ2-1; TRBD1 aligns across 7 bases. V was clipped by 5 bases and J by 4 bases; unmatched bases: 12. CDR3 length equals 16 residues. Germline values: CDR1 SGHNT, CDR2 YYREEE (reference sequence). The CDR3 DNA reads as TGTGCCAGCAGGCCAGACCGGGACAGTAGGTACAATGAGCAGTTCTTC. It translates to CASRPDRDSRYNEQFF.

V is TRBV29-1 and J is TRBJ2-7, with 7 bases matching TRBD1. V dropped 2 bases and J dropped 2; count of bases not matched to a gene: 6. The CDR3 loop spans 14 amino acids. The V gene's germline CDR1 is SQVTM and CDR2 ANQGSEA. The CDR3 region is CSVELLGQPYEQYF. DNA of the CDR3: TGCAGCGTTGAACTGCTGGGACAGCCCTACGAGCAGTACTTC.

This clone has more than one count but fewer than ten. The chain links TRBV7-3 to TRBJ2-5, with D perhaps assigned TRBD1 or TRBD2 (5 bases each). The CDR3 has 15 residues. Trimming left V 3 bases short and J 2 bases short, with 13 bases between. The germline CDR1 and CDR2 sequences are SGHTA and FQGTGA. CDR3 DNA sequence: TGTGCCAGCAGCTTGTCCGGGACGCCTCAAGAGACCCAGTACTTC. Its translation: CASSLSGTPQETQYF.

This clone is large (0.1 to 1%) in the sample. CDR3 coding DNA: TGTGCCAGCAGCTCGTCCGGGACGGCTTCCTACGAGCAGTACTTC. It yields the protein CASSSSGTASYEQYF. The chain recombines TRBV11-2 with TRBJ2-7, with D perhaps assigned TRBD1 or TRBD2 (5 bases each). The CDR3 is made up of 15 amino acids. Germline V gives CDR1 SGHAT, CDR2 FQNNGV. Deletions cut 4 bases from V and 1 base from J, with 14 bases between.

V usage is TRBV11-2 and J usage is TRBJ1-1; D is unclear. Trimming left V 4 bases short and J 1 base short, with 10 bases between. The CDR3 has 14 residues. The germline V gene encodes CDR1 SGHAT and CDR2 FQNNGV. The CDR3 DNA is TGTGCCAGCAGCTCAAGTTGGCCGAACACTGAAGCTTTCTTT. This sequence encodes CASSSSWPNTEAFF.

The V call is TRBV7-3, the J call TRBJ2-3, with D perhaps assigned TRBD1 or TRBD2 (5 bases each). V was trimmed by 6 bases and J by 0 bases, leaving 22 bases between them. The CDR3 is made up of 18 amino acids. CDR1 and CDR2 (germline): SGHTA, FQGTGA. CDR3 sequence reads: CASSSQGRLPTSTDTQYF. CDR3 bases: TGTGCCAGCAGTTCCCAGGGACGACTACCTACTAGCACAGATACGCAGTATTTT.

This clone came up a few times. J is TRBJ2-1 and V is TRBV28, with a possible D match to TRBD1 (6 bases). Trimming removed 4 bases from V and 7 bases from J, with 14 bases in between. Germline V gives CDR1 MDHEN, CDR2 SYDVKM. The CDR3 length is 14 residues. The DNA for the CDR3 is TGTGCCAGCAGTTCCCCAGGGGCAGGGAATGAGCAGTTCTTC. This sequence encodes CASSSPGAGNEQFF.

This chain uses TRBV20-1 with TRBJ2-7; D ambiguous. This CDR3 spans 10 amino acids. Between the trimmed V and J ends, which lost 4 bases and 3 bases, there was a span of 4 bases. Germline lookup yields CDR1 DFQATT and CDR2 SNEGSKA (reference sequence). The CDR3 protein is CSANLYEQYF. In DNA, the CDR3 is TGCAGTGCTAATCTCTACGAGCAGTACTTC.

The V and J genes are TRBV25-1 and TRBJ2-1; 9 bases fit TRBD2. Per germline, CDR1 MGHDK and CDR2 SYGVNS. The CDR3 is 18 amino acids. V dropped 6 bases and J dropped 3; count of bases not matched to a gene: 15. The CDR3 DNA reads TGTGCCAGCAGCCAATTTAGCGGGAGTGCCCAAAACTACAATGAGCAGTTCTTC. Amino acids: CASSQFSGSAQNYNEQFF.

The CDR3 protein is CASGLTETNTGELFF. In nucleotides, the CDR3 is TGTGCTAGTGGTTTGACGGAAACGAACACCGGGGAGCTGTTTTTT. V and J are TRBV12-5 and TRBJ2-2, with no clear D. From germline, CDR1 is LGHNT and CDR2 FRNRAP. V was clipped by 2 bases and J by 0 bases, with 7 bases between them. The CDR3 has 15 residues.

The chain carries TRBV10-2 and TRBJ2-2; D is ambiguous. With 5 bases removed from V and 6 bases from J, the gap between germline ends came to 7 bases. Per the germline V gene, CDR1 is WSHSY and CDR2 is SAAADI. CDR3 length: 12 residues. The chain's CDR3 is CASSLGSGELFF. Written as DNA, the CDR3 is TGCGCCAGCAGTTTAGGGTCCGGGGAGCTGTTTTTT.

There are a few counts of this clone. This chain uses TRBV7-8 with TRBJ2-1, with 7 bases identical to TRBD2. J lost 2 bases, V lost 4 bases, and 8 bases had no gene match. In germline, CDR1 is SGHVS, CDR2 FQNEAQ. The length of the CDR3 is 16 residues. Here the CDR3 DNA reads TGTGCCAGCAGCTCATCAGCGGGAACGACCTACAATGAGCAGTTCTTC. Translation: CASSSSAGTTYNEQFF.

V is TRBV4-1 and J is TRBJ2-3; 9 nucleotides align to TRBD2. CDR1 and CDR2 from the germline V gene are MGHRA and YSYEKL. With 6 bases clipped from V and 5 bases from J, the junction kept 12 bases outside the gene matches. This CDR3 region has 16 residues. The chain's CDR3 is CASRLIAGAGGDTQYF. The CDR3 DNA reads TGCGCCAGCAGACTGATAGCGGGAGCTGGAGGAGATACGCAGTATTTT.

CDR3 in DNA: TGTGCCAGTAGTATACTGGGTTCCCAAGAGACCCAGTACTTC. Protein product: CASSILGSQETQYF. The rearrangement joins TRBV19 to TRBJ2-5; D unresolved. Germline values: CDR1 LNHDA, CDR2 SQIVND (reference sequence). Between the trimmed V and J ends, which lost 2 bases and 1 base, there was a span of 8 bases. The CDR3 is 14 residues long.

The chain joins TRBV9 to TRBJ1-1, with 7 bases lining up with TRBD1. The CDR3 is made up of 15 amino acids. Germline CDR1 and CDR2: SGDLS and YYNGEE. The V segment lost 4 bases and the J segment 4 bases; nucleotides outside the gene matches: 10. CDR3 nucleotide sequence: TGTGCCAGCAGCAAGAAGGGACAGCCAGCCACTGAAGCTTTCTTT. This sequence encodes CASSKKGQPATEAFF.

CDR3 DNA: TGCGCCAGCAGCCAAGATCCGGCTAGCGGGAGCGTCAAAAACATTCAGTACTTC. It yields the protein CASSQDPASGSVKNIQYF. V gene TRBV4-1 combines with J gene TRBJ2-4, with 10 bases matching TRBD2. V was clipped by 0 bases and J by 3 bases; unmatched bases: 8. This CDR3 region has 18 residues. Germline lookup yields CDR1 MGHRA and CDR2 YSYEKL.

The J gene is TRBJ2-3, the V gene TRBV5-1, with 11 bases matching TRBD1. V was clipped by 5 bases and J by 5 bases; unmatched bases: 7. Germline V gene data show CDR1 as SGHRS and CDR2 as YFSETQ. The CDR3 is made up of 15 amino acids. CDR3 amino acids: CASRTGTGGLDTQYF. The CDR3 DNA sequence: TGCGCCAGCAGAACCGGGACAGGGGGTTTAGATACGCAGTATTTT. The entire variable domain, with the rest obtained from reference TRBV5-1 and TRBJ2-3, is as follows: KAGVTQTPRYLIKTRGQQVTLSCSPISGHRSVSWYQQTPGQGLQFLFEYFSETQRNKGNFPGRFSGRQFSNSRSEMNVSTLELGDSALYLCASRTGTGGLDTQYFGPGTRLTVL.

J is TRBJ2-2 and V is TRBV6-1, with D uncertain. This CDR3 has 14 amino acids. The V end was cut by 1 base, the J end by 4 bases, with 7 bases between. Germline V gives CDR1 MNHNS, CDR2 SASEGT. The CDR3 sequence: CASSEGRSTGELFF. CDR3 nucleotides: TGTGCCAGCAGTGAAGGCCGGAGCACCGGGGAGCTGTTTTTT.